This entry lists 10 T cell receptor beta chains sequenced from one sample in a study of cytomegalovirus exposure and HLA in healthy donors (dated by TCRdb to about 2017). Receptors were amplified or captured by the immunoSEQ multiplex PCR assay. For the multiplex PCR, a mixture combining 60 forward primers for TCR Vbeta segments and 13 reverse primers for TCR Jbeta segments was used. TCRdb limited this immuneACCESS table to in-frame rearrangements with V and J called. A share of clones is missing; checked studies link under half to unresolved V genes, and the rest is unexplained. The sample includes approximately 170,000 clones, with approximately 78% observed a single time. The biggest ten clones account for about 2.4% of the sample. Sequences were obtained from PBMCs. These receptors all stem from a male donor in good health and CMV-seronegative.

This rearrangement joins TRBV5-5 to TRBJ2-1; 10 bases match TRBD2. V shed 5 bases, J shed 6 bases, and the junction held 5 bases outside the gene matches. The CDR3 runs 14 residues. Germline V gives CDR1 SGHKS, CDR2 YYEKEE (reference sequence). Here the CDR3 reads CASRSGGASNEQFF. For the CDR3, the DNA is TGTGCCAGCAGGAGCGGGGGGGCCAGCAATGAGCAGTTCTTC.

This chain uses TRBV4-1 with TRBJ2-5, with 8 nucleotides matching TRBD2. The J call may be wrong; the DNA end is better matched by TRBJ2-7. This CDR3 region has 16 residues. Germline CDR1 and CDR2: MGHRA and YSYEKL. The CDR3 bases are TGCGCCAGCAGCCAAGATGGACGGGGGGGCATCTACGAGCAGTACTTC. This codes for CASSQDGRGGIYEQYF.

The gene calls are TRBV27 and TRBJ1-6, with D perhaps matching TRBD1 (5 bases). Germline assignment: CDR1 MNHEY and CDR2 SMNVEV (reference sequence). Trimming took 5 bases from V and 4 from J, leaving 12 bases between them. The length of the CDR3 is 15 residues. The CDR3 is CASSPPGGYNSPLHF. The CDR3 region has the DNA TGTGCCAGCAGTCCCCCCGGGGGGTATAATTCACCCCTCCACTTT.

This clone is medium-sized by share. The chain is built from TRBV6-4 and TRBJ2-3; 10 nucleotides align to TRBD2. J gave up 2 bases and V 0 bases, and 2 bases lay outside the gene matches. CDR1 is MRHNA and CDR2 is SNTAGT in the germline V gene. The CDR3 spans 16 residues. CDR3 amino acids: CASSDSSGGATDTQYF. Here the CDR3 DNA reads TGTGCCAGCAGTGACTCGAGCGGGGGGGCCACAGATACGCAGTATTTT.

In nucleotides, the CDR3 is TGTGCCAGCAGCTTAGCCGGACAGAATAATTCACCCCTCCACTTT. As protein: CASSLAGQNNSPLHF. This sequence joins TRBV7-2 and TRBJ1-6; maybe TRBD1 (6 bases). Trimming cost V 0 bases and J 5 bases, with 8 bases left between them. There are 15 residues in the CDR3. Germline V gene sequence: CDR1 SGHTA, CDR2 FQGNSA. Full variable domain (remainder filled in from reference TRBV7-2 and TRBJ1-6): GAGVSQSPSNKVTEKGKDVELRCDPISGHTALYWYRQSLGQGLEFLIYFQGNSAPDKSGLPSDRFSAERTGGSVSTLTIQRTQQEDSAVYLCASSLAGQNNSPLHFGNGTRLTVT.

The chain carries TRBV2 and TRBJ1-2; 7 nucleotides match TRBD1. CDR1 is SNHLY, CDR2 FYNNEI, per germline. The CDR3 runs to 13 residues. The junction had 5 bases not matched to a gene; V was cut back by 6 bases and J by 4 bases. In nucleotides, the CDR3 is TGTGCCAGCAGAGGGGGACAGACCTATGGCTACACCTTC. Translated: CASRGGQTYGYTF. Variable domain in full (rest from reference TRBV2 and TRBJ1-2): EPEVTQTPSHQVTQMGQEVILRCVPISNHLYFYWYRQILGQKVEFLVSFYNNEISEKSEIFDDQFSVERPDGSNFTLKIRSTKLEDSAMYFCASRGGQTYGYTFGSGTRLTVV.

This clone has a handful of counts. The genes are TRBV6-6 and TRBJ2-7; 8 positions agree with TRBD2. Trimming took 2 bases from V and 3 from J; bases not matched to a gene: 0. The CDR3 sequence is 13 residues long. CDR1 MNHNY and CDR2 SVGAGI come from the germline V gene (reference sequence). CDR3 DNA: TGTGCCAGCAGTTACCGGGGGGGCTACGAGCAGTACTTC. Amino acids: CASSYRGGYEQYF.

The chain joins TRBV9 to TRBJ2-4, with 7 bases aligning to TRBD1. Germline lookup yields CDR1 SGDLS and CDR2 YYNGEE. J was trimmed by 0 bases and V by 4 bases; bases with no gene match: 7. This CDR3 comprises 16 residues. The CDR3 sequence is CASSPFDRVAKNIQYF. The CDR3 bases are TGTGCCAGCAGCCCGTTCGACAGGGTAGCCAAAAACATTCAGTACTTC.

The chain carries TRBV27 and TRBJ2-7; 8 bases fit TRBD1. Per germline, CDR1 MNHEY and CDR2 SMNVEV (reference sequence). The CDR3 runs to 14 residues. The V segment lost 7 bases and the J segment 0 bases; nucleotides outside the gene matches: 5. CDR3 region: CASKQGGISYEQYF. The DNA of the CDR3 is TGTGCCAGCAAACAGGGGGGAATCTCCTACGAGCAGTACTTC.

CDR3 amino acids: CASSQEGRLAGLYEQYF. The CDR3 DNA reads TGTGCCAGCAGCCAAGAGGGTCGCCTAGCGGGGCTCTACGAGCAGTACTTC. The chain recombines TRBV4-2 with TRBJ2-7; TRBD2 agrees at 9 bases. V shed 0 bases and J 3 bases; nucleotides not matched to a gene: 9. The CDR3 consists of 17 residues. Germline V lookup: CDR1 LGHNA, CDR2 YNFKEQ.